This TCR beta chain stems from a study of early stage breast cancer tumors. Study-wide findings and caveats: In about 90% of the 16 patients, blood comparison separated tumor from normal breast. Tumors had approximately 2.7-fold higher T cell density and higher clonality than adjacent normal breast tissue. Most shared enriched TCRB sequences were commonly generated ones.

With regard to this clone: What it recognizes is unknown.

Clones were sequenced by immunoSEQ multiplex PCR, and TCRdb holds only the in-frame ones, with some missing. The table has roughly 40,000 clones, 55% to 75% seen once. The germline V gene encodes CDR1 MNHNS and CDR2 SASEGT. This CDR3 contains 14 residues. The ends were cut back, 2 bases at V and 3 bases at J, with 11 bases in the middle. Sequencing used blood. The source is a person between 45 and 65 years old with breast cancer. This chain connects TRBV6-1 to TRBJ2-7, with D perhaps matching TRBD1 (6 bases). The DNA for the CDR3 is TGTGCCAGCAGTGAACCTAGGACAGTCTACGAGCAGTACTTC. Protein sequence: CASSEPRTVYEQYF.